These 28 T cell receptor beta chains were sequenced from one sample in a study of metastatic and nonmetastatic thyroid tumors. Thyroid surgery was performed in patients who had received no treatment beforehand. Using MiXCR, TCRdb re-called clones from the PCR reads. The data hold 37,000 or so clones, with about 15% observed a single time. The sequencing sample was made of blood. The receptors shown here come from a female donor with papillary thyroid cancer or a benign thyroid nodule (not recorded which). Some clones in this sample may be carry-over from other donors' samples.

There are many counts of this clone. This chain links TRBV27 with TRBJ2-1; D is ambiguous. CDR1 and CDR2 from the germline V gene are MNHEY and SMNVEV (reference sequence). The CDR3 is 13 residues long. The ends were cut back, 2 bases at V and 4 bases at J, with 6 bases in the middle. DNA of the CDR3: TGTGCCAGCAGTTTACAGGTGTACAATGAGCAGTTCTTC. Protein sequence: CASSLQVYNEQFF.

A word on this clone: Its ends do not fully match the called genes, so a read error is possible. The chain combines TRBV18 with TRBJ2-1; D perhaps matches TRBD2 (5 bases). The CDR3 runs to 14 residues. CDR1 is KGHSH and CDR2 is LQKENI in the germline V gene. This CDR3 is CAISPPSPSLEQFF. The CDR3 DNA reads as TGTGCCATCTCACCACCGTCGCCTAGCTTGGAGCAGTTCTTC. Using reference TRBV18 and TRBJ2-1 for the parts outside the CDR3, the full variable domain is NAGVMQNPRHLVRRRGQEARLRCSPMKGHSHVYWYRQLPEEGLKFMVYLQKENIIDESGMPKERFSAEFPKEGPSILRIQQVVRGDSAAYFCAISPPSPSLEQFFGPGTRLTVL.

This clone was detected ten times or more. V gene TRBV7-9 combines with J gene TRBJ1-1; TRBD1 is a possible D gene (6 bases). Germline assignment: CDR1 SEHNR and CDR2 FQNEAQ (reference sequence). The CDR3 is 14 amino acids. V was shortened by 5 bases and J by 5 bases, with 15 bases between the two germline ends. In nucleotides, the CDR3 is TGTGCCAGCAGCAAAGGGACATTCCAGACTGAAGCTTTCTTT. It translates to CASSKGTFQTEAFF.

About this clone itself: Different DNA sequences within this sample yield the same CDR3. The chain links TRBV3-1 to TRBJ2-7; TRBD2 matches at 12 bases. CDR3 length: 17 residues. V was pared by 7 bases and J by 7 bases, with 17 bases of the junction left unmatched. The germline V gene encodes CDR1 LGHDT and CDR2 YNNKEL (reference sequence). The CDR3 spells CASIRLTGTSGRGEQYF. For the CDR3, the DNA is TGTGCCAGCATCCGCCTCACGGGGACTAGCGGGCGGGGGGAGCAGTACTTC.

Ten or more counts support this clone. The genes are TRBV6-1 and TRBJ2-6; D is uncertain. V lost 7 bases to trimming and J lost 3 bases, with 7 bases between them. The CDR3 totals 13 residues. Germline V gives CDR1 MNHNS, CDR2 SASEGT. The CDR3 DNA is TGTGCCAGCAATAGGGTTGGGGCCAACGTCCTGACTTTC. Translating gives CASNRVGANVLTF.

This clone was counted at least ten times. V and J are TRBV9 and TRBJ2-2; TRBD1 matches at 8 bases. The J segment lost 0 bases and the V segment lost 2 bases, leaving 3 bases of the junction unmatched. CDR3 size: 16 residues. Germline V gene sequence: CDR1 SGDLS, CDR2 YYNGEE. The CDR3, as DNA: TGTGCCAGCAGCGTTTCAGGGGGCGCGAACACCGGGGAGCTGTTTTTT. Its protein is CASSVSGGANTGELFF.

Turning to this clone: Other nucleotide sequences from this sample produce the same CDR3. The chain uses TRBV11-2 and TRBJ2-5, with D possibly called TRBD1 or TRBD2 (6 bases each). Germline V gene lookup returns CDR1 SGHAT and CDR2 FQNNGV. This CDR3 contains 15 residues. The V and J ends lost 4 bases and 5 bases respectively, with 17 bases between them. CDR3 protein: CASSWGAGRGETQYF. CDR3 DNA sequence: TGTGCCAGCAGCTGGGGGGCGGGCCGTGGTGAGACCCAGTACTTC.

The CDR3 loop is CASSRGVPGQGYTEAFF. The CDR3 DNA reads as TGTGCCAGCAGCCGAGGAGTACCGGGACAGGGGTACACTGAAGCTTTCTTT. The gene calls are TRBV3-1 and TRBJ1-1; TRBD1 matches 10 bases. The CDR3 extends over 17 amino acids. J was trimmed by 3 bases and V by 4 bases; bases with no gene match: 11. The germline V gene has CDR1 LGHDT and CDR2 YNNKEL (reference sequence).

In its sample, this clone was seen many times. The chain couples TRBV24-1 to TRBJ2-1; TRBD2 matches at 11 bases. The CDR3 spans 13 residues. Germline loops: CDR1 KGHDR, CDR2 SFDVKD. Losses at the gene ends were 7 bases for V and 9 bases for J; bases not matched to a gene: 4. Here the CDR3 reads CATSYSGRGEQFF. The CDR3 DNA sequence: TGTGCCACCAGCTATAGCGGGAGGGGTGAGCAGTTCTTC.

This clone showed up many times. The CDR3 spells CASSEDTGGDEKLFF. CDR3 coding DNA: TGTGCCAGCAGTGAGGACACAGGGGGTGACGAAAAACTGTTTTTT. The chain couples TRBV6-1 to TRBJ1-4, with 8 bases identical to TRBD1. This CDR3 has 15 residues. V was clipped by 3 bases and J by 8 bases; unmatched bases: 8. Per the germline V gene, CDR1 is MNHNS and CDR2 is SASEGT.

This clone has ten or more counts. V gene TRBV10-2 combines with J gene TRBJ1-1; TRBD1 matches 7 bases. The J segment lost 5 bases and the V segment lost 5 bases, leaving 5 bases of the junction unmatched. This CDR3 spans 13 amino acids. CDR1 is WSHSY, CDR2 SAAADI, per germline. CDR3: CASSRGQETEAFF. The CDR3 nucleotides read TGCGCCAGCAGTAGAGGACAGGAAACTGAAGCTTTCTTT.

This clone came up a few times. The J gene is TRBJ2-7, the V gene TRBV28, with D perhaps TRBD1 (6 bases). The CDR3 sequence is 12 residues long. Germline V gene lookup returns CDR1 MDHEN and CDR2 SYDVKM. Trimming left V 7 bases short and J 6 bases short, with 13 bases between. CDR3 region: CASMNRVGEQYF. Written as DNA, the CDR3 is TGTGCCAGCATGAACAGGGTTGGCGAGCAGTACTTC.

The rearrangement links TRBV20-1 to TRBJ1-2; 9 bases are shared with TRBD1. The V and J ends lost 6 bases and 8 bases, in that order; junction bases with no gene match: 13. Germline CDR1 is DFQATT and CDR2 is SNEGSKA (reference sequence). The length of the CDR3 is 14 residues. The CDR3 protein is CSAPTQGQGEGYTF. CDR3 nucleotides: TGCAGTGCCCCAACACAGGGACAGGGCGAAGGCTACACCTTC.

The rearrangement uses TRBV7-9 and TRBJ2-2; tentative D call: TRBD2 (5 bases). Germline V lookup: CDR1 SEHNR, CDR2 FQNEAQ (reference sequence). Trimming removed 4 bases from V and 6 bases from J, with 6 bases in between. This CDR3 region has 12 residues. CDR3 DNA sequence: TGTGCCAGCAGCTCGGGGTCCGGGGAGCTGTTTTTT. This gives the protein CASSSGSGELFF.

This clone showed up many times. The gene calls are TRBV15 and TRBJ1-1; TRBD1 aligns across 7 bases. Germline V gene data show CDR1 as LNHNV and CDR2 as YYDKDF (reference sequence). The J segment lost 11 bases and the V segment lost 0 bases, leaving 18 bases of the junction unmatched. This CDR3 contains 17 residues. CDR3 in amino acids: CATSRDHGTERAYRAFF. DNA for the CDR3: TGTGCCACCAGCAGAGATCACGGGACAGAAAGGGCCTATCGGGCTTTCTTT.

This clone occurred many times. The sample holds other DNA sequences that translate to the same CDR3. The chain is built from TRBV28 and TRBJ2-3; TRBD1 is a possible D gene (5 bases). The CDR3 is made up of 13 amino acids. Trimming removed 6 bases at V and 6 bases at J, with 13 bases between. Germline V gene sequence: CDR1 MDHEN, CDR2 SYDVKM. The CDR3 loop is CASRLLGVDTQYF. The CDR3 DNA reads TGTGCCAGCAGACTGCTAGGGGTGGATACGCAGTATTTT.

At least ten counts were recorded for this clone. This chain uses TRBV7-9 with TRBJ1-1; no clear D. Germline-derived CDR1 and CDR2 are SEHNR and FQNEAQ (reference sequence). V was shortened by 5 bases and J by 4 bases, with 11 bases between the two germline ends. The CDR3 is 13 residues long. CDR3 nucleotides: TGTGCCAGCAGCCCCGGCCCACTCACTGAAGCTTTCTTT. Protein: CASSPGPLTEAFF.

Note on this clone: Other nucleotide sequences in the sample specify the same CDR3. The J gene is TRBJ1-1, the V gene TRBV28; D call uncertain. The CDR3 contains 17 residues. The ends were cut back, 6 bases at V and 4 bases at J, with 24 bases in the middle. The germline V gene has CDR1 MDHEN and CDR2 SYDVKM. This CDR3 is CASSRPILRATGTEAFF. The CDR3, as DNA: TGTGCCAGCAGCAGACCAATCCTCCGGGCAACCGGCACTGAAGCTTTCTTT.

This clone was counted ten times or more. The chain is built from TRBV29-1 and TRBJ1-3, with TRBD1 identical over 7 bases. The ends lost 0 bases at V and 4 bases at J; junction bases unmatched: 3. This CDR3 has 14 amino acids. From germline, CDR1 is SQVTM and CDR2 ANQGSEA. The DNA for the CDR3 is TGCAGCGTTGAAGAAACAGGGGTCGGAAACACCATATATTTT. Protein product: CSVEETGVGNTIYF.

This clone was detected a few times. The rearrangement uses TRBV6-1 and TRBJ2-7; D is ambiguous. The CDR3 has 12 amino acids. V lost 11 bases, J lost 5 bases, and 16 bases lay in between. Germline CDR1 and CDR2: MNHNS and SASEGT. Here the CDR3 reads CAVRGVWNEQYF. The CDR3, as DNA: TGTGCCGTCCGCGGTGTATGGAACGAGCAGTACTTC.

CDR3 sequence reads: CASSLIPDSSPLHF. The CDR3 nucleotides read TGTGCCAGCAGCTTAATACCTGACAGTTCACCCCTCCACTTT. The V and J genes are TRBV7-3 and TRBJ1-6; perhaps TRBD1 as D (5 bases). The CDR3 runs to 14 residues. Germline V gene lookup returns CDR1 SGHTA and CDR2 FQGTGA. The V end lost 1 base, the J end lost 9 bases, and 10 bases lay between the germline ends.

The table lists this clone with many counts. This CDR3 reads CASSPRLLAEAFF. In DNA form, the CDR3 reads TGTGCCAGCAGTCCCCGTCTGTTGGCTGAAGCTTTCTTT. The chain has TRBV6-1 and TRBJ1-1; D unclear. Trimming stripped 5 bases from V and 6 bases from J, with 13 bases between. This CDR3 region has 13 residues. Germline lookup yields CDR1 MNHNS and CDR2 SASEGT.

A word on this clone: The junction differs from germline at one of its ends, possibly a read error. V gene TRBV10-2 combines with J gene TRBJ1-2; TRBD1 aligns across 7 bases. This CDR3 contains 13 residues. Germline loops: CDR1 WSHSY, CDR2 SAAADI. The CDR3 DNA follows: TGCGCCAGCGCCGGACAGGAGATCTATTGCTACACCTTC. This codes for CASAGQEIYCYTF.

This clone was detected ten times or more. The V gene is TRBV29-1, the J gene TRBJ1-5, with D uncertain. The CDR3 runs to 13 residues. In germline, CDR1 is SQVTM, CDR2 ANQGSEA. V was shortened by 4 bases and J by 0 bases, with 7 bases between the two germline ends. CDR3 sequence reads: CSVVIVSNQPQHF. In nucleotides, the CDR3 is TGCAGCGTTGTGATAGTTAGCAATCAGCCCCAGCATTTT.

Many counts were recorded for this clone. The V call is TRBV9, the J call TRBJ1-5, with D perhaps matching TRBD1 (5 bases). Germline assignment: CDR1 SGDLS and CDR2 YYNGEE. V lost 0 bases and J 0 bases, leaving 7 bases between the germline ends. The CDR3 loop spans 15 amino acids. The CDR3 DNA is TGTGCCAGCAGCGTAGAAGGGGTTAGCAATCAGCCCCAGCATTTT. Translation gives CASSVEGVSNQPQHF.

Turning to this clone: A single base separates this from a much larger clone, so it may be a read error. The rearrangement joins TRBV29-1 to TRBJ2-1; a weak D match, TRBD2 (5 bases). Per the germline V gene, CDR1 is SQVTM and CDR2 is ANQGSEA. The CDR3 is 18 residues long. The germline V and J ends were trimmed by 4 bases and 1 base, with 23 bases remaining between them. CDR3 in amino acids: CSVGASWKPAPSYNEQFF. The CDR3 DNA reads TGCAGCGTTGGGGCTAGCTGGAAGCCGGCCCCTTCCTACAATGAGCAGTTCTTC.

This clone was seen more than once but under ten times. CDR3: CASSSGTRNTEAFF. CDR3 nucleotide sequence: TGTGCCAGCAGTTCCGGGACAAGGAACACTGAAGCTTTCTTT. The chain recombines TRBV6-1 with TRBJ1-1, with TRBD1 as a possible D gene (6 bases). The CDR3 spans 14 residues. Germline V gene sequence: CDR1 MNHNS, CDR2 SASEGT. V was trimmed by 5 bases and J by 1 base, leaving 11 bases between them.

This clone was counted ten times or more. The CDR3 loop reads CASSLQGAGENIQYF. The CDR3 bases are TGTGCCAGCAGCCTGCAGGGGGCTGGGGAAAACATTCAGTACTTC. The V and J genes are TRBV12-3 or TRBV12-4 and TRBJ2-4, with TRBD1 matching over 8 bases. V dropped 6 bases and J dropped 5; count of bases not matched to a gene: 9. The length of the CDR3 is 15 residues.